This TCR beta chain was sequenced in a study of shared clonotypes between healthy human individuals. At the level of the study: Three CD4 naive, three CD4 memory, two CD8 naive and one CD8 memory plate were used per donor.

Repertoires were generated with immunoSEQ multiplex PCR, while TCRdb's copy carries only in-frame clones and drops some. The sample yields roughly 2,300,000 clones, about nine tenths seen once. This CDR3 comprises 14 residues. Germline V gene lookup returns CDR1 MDHEN and CDR2 SYDVKM. V was cut by 2 bases and J by 3 bases, with 10 bases left in between. The chain has TRBV28 and TRBJ1-1; D remains ambiguous. The specimen was naive CD4+ T cells from PBMCs. Noted subset: CD45RA+ positively selected. The origin of this receptor is a man younger than 35 in good health. Some clones in this sample may be carry-over from other donors' samples. DNA for the CDR3: TGTGCCAGCAGTTTAGAGGGCGCGTACACTGAAGCTTTCTTT. Translated: CASSLEGAYTEAFF. Supplemented by reference TRBV28 and TRBJ1-1, the full variable domain reads DVKVTQSSRYLVKRTGEKVFLECVQDMDHENMFWYRQDPGLGLRLIYFSYDVKMKEKGDIPEGYSVSREKKERFSLILESASTNQTSMYLCASSLEGAYTEAFFGQGTRLTVV.